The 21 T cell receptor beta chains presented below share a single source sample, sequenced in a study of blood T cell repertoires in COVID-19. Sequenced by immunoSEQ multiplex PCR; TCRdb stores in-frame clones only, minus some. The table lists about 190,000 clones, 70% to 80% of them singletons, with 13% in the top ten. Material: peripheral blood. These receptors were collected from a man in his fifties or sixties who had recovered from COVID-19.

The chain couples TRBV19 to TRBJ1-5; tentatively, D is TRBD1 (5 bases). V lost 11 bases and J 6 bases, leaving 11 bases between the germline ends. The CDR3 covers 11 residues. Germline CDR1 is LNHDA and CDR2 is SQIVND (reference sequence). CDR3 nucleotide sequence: TGTGCCGCAGGGAACCGTCAGCCCCAGCATTTT. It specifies CAAGNRQPQHF.

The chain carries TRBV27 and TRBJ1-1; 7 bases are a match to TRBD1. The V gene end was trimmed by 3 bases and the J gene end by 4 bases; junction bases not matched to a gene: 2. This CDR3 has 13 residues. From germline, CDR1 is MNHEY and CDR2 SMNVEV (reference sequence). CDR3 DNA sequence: TGTGCCAGCAGTTTGCAGGGGGGCACTGAAGCTTTCTTT. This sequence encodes CASSLQGGTEAFF.

The CDR3 loop is CASSLDKAGAGNTIYF. CDR3 sequence (DNA): TGTGCCAGCTCACTCGATAAGGCAGGCGCTGGAAACACCATATATTTT. This rearrangement joins TRBV18 to TRBJ1-3; the D is unclear. CDR3 length: 16 amino acids. Per the germline V gene, CDR1 is KGHSH and CDR2 is LQKENI. V dropped 4 bases and J dropped 2 bases, with 15 bases sitting between them. Full variable domain (missing parts from reference TRBV18 and TRBJ1-3): NAGVMQNPRHLVRRRGQEARLRCSPMKGHSHVYWYRQLPEEGLKFMVYLQKENIIDESGMPKERFSAEFPKEGPSILRIQQVVRGDSAAYFCASSLDKAGAGNTIYFGEGSWLTVV.

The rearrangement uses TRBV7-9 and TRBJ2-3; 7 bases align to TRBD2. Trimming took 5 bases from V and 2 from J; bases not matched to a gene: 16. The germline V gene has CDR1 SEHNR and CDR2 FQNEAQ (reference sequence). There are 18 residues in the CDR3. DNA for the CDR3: TGTGCCAGCAGCGGTAAGGCCATGGGACGGGACTACACAGATACGCAGTATTTT. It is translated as CASSGKAMGRDYTDTQYF.

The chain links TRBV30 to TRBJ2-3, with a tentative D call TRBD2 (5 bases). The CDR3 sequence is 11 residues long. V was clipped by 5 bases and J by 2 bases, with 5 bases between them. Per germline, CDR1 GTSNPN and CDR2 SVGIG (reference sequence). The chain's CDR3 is CAWGLTDTQYF. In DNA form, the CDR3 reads TGTGCCTGGGGACTCACAGATACGCAGTATTTT.

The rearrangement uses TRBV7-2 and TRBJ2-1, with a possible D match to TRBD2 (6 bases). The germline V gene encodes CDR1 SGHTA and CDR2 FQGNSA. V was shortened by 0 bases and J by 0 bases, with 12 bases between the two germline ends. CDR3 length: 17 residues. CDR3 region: CASSLARGSSSYNEQFF. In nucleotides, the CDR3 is TGTGCCAGCAGCTTAGCGCGGGGTTCTAGCTCCTACAATGAGCAGTTCTTC.

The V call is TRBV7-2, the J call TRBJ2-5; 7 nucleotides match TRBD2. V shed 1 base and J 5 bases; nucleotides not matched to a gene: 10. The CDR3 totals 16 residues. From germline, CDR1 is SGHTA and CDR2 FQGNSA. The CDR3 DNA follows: TGTGCCAGCAGCTTAGGGGGAGGGGCAGGGTCGGAGACCCAGTACTTC. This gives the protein CASSLGGGAGSETQYF.

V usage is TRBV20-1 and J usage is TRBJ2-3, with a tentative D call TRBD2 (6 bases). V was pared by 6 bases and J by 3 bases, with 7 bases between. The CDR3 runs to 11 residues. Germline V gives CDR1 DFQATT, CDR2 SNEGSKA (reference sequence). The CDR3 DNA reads TGCAGTGCGGGGGGAACAGATACGCAGTATTTT. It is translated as CSAGGTDTQYF.

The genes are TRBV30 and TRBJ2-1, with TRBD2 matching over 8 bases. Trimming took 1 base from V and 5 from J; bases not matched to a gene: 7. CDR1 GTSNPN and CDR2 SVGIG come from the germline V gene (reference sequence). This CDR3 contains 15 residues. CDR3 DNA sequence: TGTGCCTGGAGTGCCCTTAGCGGGATACACAATGAGCAGTTCTTC. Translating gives CAWSALSGIHNEQFF.

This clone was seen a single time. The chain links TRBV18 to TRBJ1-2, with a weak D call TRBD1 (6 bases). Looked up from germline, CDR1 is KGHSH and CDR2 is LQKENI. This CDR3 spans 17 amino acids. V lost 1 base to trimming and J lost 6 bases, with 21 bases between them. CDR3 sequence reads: CASSPRPAGDMRDGYTF. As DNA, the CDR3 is TGTGCCAGCTCACCACGTCCCGCAGGGGACATGCGGGATGGCTACACCTTC.

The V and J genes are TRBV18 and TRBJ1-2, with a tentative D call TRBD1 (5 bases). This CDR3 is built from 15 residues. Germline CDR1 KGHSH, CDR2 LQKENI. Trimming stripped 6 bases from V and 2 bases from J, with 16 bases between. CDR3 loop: CASSPDQGVNYGYTF. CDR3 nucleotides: TGTGCCAGCTCCCCTGACCAGGGTGTCAACTATGGCTACACCTTC.

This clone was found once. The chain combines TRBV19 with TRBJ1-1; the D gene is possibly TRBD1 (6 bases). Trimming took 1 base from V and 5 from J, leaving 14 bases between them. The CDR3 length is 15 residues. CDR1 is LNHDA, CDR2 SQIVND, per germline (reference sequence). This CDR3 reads CASSIVSGAGTEAFF. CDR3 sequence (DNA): TGTGCCAGTAGTATAGTTTCAGGGGCGGGTACTGAAGCTTTCTTT.

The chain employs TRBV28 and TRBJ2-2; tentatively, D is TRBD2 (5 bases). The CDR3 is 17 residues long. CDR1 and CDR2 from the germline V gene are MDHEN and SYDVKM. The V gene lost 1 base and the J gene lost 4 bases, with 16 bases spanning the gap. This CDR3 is CASSLFVGQAGTGELFF. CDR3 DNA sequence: TGTGCCAGCAGTTTATTCGTAGGGCAGGCGGGCACCGGGGAGCTGTTTTTT. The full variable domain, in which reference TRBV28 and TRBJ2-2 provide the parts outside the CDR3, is DVKVTQSSRYLVKRTGEKVFLECVQDMDHENMFWYRQDPGLGLRLIYFSYDVKMKEKGDIPEGYSVSREKKERFSLILESASTNQTSMYLCASSLFVGQAGTGELFFGEGSRLTVL.

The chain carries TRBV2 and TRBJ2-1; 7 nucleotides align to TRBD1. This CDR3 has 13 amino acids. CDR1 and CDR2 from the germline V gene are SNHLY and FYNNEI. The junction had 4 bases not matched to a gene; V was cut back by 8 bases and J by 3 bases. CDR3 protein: CASSRGYYNEQFF. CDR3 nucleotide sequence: TGTGCCAGCTCCAGGGGGTACTACAATGAGCAGTTCTTC.

CDR3 in DNA: TGTGCCAGCACCCACGAGACAGGTTGGCAGCCCCAGCATTTT. Its protein is CASTHETGWQPQHF. This chain joins TRBV6-5 and TRBJ1-5, with TRBD1 as a possible D gene (6 bases). With 7 bases removed from V and 7 bases from J, the gap between germline ends came to 17 bases. Germline CDR1 MNHEY, CDR2 SVGAGI. CDR3 length: 14 residues.

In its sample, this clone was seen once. CDR3 sequence (DNA): TGCGCCAGCAGCCAAGGAAGACTGATGAACACTGAAGCTTTCTTT. This gives the protein CASSQGRLMNTEAFF. J is TRBJ1-1 and V is TRBV4-3, with D unclear. CDR1 is LGHNA and CDR2 is YSLEER in the germline V gene. The CDR3 loop spans 15 amino acids. V was pared by 1 base and J by 0 bases, with 9 bases between.

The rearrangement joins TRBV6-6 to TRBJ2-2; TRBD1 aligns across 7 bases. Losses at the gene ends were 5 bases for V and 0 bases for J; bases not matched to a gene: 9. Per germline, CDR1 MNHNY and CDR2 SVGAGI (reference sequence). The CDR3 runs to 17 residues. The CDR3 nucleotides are TGTGCCAGCAGTCCCAGGGGGAGCGGTCCGAACACCGGGGAGCTGTTTTTT. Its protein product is CASSPRGSGPNTGELFF.

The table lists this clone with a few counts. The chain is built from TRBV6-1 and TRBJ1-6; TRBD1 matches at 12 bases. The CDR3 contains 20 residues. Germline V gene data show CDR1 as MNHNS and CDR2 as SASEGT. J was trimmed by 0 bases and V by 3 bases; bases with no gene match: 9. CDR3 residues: CASSDGGTGGVSSYNSPLHF. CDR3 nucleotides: TGTGCCAGCAGTGACGGAGGGACAGGGGGCGTGAGCTCCTATAATTCACCCCTCCACTTT.

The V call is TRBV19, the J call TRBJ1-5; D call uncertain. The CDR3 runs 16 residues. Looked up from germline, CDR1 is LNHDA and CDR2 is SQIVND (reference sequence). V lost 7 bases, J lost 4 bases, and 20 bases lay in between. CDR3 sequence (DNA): TGTGCCAGTAATGGCCCGAGGATTAGAGTAAATCAGCCCCAGCATTTT. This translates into CASNGPRIRVNQPQHF.

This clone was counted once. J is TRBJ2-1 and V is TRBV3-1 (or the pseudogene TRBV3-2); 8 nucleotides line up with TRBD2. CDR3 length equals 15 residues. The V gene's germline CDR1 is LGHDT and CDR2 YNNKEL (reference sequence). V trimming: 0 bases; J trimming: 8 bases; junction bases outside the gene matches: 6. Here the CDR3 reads CASSQDPAGGDEQFF. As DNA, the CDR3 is TGTGCCAGCAGCCAAGATCCGGCGGGAGGTGATGAGCAGTTCTTC.

CDR3 protein: CASSLSGNSYNEQFF. In DNA, the CDR3 is TGTGCCAGCAGTTTGAGCGGGAACTCCTACAATGAGCAGTTCTTC. This chain uses TRBV9 with TRBJ2-1, with 7 bases that match TRBD2. V was clipped by 5 bases and J by 0 bases; unmatched bases: 5. The germline CDR1 and CDR2 sequences are SGDLS and YYNGEE. This CDR3 has 15 amino acids.